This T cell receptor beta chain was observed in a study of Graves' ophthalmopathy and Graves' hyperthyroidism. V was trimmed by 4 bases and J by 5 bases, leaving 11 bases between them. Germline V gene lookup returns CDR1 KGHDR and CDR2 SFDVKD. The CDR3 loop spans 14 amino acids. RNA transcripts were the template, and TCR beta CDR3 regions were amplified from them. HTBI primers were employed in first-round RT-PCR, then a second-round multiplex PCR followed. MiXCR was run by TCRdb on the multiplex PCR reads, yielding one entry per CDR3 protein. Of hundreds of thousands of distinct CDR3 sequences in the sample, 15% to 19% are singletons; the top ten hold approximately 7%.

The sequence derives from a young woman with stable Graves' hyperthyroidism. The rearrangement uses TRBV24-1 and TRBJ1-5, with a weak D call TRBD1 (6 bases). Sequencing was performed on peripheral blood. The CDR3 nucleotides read TGTGCCACCAGTGAGGCAGGGGCCCATCAGCCCCAGCATTTT. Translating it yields CATSEAGAHQPQHF.